This passage covers 31 T cell receptor beta chains from one sample sequenced in a study of blood T cell repertoires in COVID-19. Clones were sequenced by immunoSEQ multiplex PCR, and TCRdb holds only the in-frame ones, with some missing. The sample contains approximately 140,000 clones, roughly 88% of which appear only once. Sequenced material: peripheral blood. The receptor set was obtained from an older woman with COVID-19, enrolled during active disease.

The chain recombines TRBV3-1 (or the pseudogene TRBV3-2) with TRBJ2-7, with TRBD2 matching 11 bases. The CDR3 loop spans 14 amino acids. From germline, CDR1 is LGHDT and CDR2 YNNKEL (reference sequence). V was pared by 1 base and J by 6 bases, with 2 bases of the junction left unmatched. The CDR3, as DNA: TGTGCCAGCAGCCAAGCCCTAGCGGGGGGCGAGCAGTACTTC. Translating it yields CASSQALAGGEQYF.

The V call is TRBV10-1, the J call TRBJ1-6; D gene ambiguous. The CDR3 has 15 residues. Trimming cost V 7 bases and J 1 base, with 11 bases left between them. The germline gives CDR1 WNHNN, CDR2 SYGVQD (reference sequence). As DNA, the CDR3 is TGCGCCAGCAAAGCGGGAGATTCCTATAATTCACCCCTCCACTTT. Amino acids: CASKAGDSYNSPLHF.

The rearrangement joins TRBV3-1 (or the pseudogene TRBV3-2) to TRBJ2-5; weak D call: TRBD2 (5 bases). V gave up 4 bases and J gave up 5 bases, with 11 bases separating them. Germline CDR1 reads LGHDT; CDR2 reads YNNKEL (reference sequence). CDR3 length: 13 amino acids. The CDR3 nucleotides read TGTGCCAGCAGCCGAGACTACCGTGAGACCCAGTACTTC. This codes for CASSRDYRETQYF.

This chain uses TRBV2 with TRBJ1-3; D gene unclear. Germline CDR1 is SNHLY and CDR2 is FYNNEI. V dropped 2 bases and J dropped 2 bases, with 13 bases sitting between them. This CDR3 contains 16 residues. Here the CDR3 DNA reads TGTGCCAGCAGTGAATGGACTTTCGATGCTGGAAACACCATATATTTT. It yields the protein CASSEWTFDAGNTIYF. Using reference TRBV2 and TRBJ1-3 for the parts outside the CDR3, the full variable domain is EPEVTQTPSHQVTQMGQEVILRCVPISNHLYFYWYRQILGQKVEFLVSFYNNEISEKSEIFDDQFSVERPDGSNFTLKIRSTKLEDSAMYFCASSEWTFDAGNTIYFGEGSWLTVV.

The chain has TRBV20-1 and TRBJ2-5; no firm D call. The V gene's germline CDR1 is DFQATT and CDR2 SNEGSKA (reference sequence). This CDR3 comprises 10 residues. V was cut by 6 bases and J by 3 bases, with 5 bases left in between. The CDR3 DNA reads TGCAGTGCCCCTGAAGAGACCCAGTACTTC. Residues: CSAPEETQYF.

The rearrangement joins TRBV5-1 to TRBJ2-3, with TRBD2 as a possible D gene (7 bases). The CDR3 covers 15 residues. Trimming shortened V by 7 bases and J by 3 bases, and 18 bases separated the two germline ends. Germline CDR1 is SGHRS and CDR2 is YFSETQ. CDR3 DNA: TGCGCCAGCGTGGCGGGGGCCATGGGTACAGATACGCAGTATTTT. It codes for CASVAGAMGTDTQYF.

The chain links TRBV19 to TRBJ1-5; D is undetermined. The length of the CDR3 is 13 residues. Germline V lookup: CDR1 LNHDA, CDR2 SQIVND (reference sequence). V was cut by 5 bases and J by 8 bases, with 13 bases left in between. CDR3 DNA: TGTGCCAGTAGTCCCGTCCGAGAGGAGCCCCAGCATTTT. Translation gives CASSPVREEPQHF.

The rearrangement uses TRBV7-2 and TRBJ1-1; D call uncertain. Germline lookup yields CDR1 SGHTA and CDR2 FQGNSA. The CDR3 has 15 amino acids. Trimming left V 1 base short and J 1 base short, with 10 bases between. The CDR3 loop reads CASSLGVGWNTEAFF. In DNA form, the CDR3 reads TGTGCCAGCAGCTTAGGGGTCGGGTGGAACACTGAAGCTTTCTTT.

This chain connects TRBV20-1 to TRBJ1-6, with no clear D. CDR1 DFQATT and CDR2 SNEGSKA come from the germline V gene (reference sequence). The CDR3 runs 14 residues. V dropped 3 bases and J dropped 9 bases, with 15 bases sitting between them. CDR3 protein: CSASYRRESSPLHF. CDR3 DNA: TGCAGTGCTAGTTATCGACGGGAGTCTTCACCCCTCCACTTT.

This rearrangement joins TRBV5-4 to TRBJ2-2, with 8 nucleotides matching TRBD2. CDR1 SGHNT and CDR2 YYREEE come from the germline V gene (reference sequence). V lost 0 bases, J lost 6 bases, and 7 bases stayed unmatched. The CDR3 has 16 residues. The CDR3 coding sequence is TGTGCCAGCAGCTTGGATTGGACTAGCATCGCCGGGGAGCTGTTTTTT. It yields the protein CASSLDWTSIAGELFF.

This chain links TRBV28 with TRBJ1-3; D unresolved. This CDR3 is built from 14 residues. The V gene's germline CDR1 is MDHEN and CDR2 SYDVKM. Trimming removed 5 bases from V and 1 base from J, with 9 bases in between. The CDR3 sequence: CASSPQISGNTIYF. The CDR3, as DNA: TGTGCCAGCAGTCCTCAGATTTCTGGAAACACCATATATTTT.

The CDR3 DNA reads as TGCGCCAGCAGTGAAGGGCTAGCGGGGGCCGGGTACATTCAGTACTTC. It yields the protein CASSEGLAGAGYIQYF. The gene calls are TRBV10-1 and TRBJ2-4; 10 bases map to TRBD2. This CDR3 is built from 16 residues. J was trimmed by 8 bases and V by 3 bases; bases with no gene match: 10. The germline gives CDR1 WNHNN, CDR2 SYGVQD (reference sequence).

The V and J genes are TRBV9 and TRBJ1-1; D is unclear. The CDR3 consists of 14 residues. The V gene lost 0 bases and the J gene lost 6 bases, with 12 bases spanning the gap. From germline, CDR1 is SGDLS and CDR2 YYNGEE. The chain's CDR3 is CASSVGGRNAEAFF. CDR3 in DNA: TGTGCCAGCAGCGTAGGAGGAAGAAACGCTGAAGCTTTCTTT. Together with reference TRBV9 and TRBJ1-1, the CDR3 gives the full variable domain: DSGVTQTPKHLITATGQRVTLRCSPRSGDLSVYWYQQSLDQGLQFLIQYYNGEERAKGNILERFSAQQFPDLHSELNLSSLELGDSALYFCASSVGGRNAEAFFGQGTRLTVV.

V and J are TRBV11-2 and TRBJ2-2; D uncertain. Germline-derived CDR1 and CDR2 are SGHAT and FQNNGV. V lost 3 bases and J 3 bases, leaving 5 bases between the germline ends. CDR3 length: 13 residues. The CDR3 DNA sequence: TGTGCCAGCAGCTTCCACTACACCGGGGAGCTGTTTTTT. This encodes CASSFHYTGELFF.

This clone was picked up one time. The rearrangement joins TRBV11-2 to TRBJ2-5, with D perhaps TRBD1 (6 bases). CDR1 is SGHAT, CDR2 FQNNGV, per germline. Between the trimmed V and J ends, which lost 0 bases and 4 bases, there was a span of 12 bases. The CDR3 contains 15 residues. CDR3 coding DNA: TGTGCCAGCAGCTTAGATCACCGGGACACAGAGACCCAGTACTTC. Translating gives CASSLDHRDTETQYF.

This CDR3 is CASSDSVSGGPGDTQYF. The CDR3 nucleotides are TGTGCCAGCAGCGATAGCGTCTCGGGGGGGCCTGGAGATACGCAGTATTTT. J is TRBJ2-3 and V is TRBV11-2; 8 bases match TRBD2. The V and J ends lost 5 bases and 5 bases, in that order; junction bases with no gene match: 15. In germline, CDR1 is SGHAT, CDR2 FQNNGV. This CDR3 is built from 17 residues.

The V and J genes are TRBV9 and TRBJ2-3; 15 bases align to TRBD2. Trimming took 2 bases from V and 4 from J; bases not matched to a gene: 5. This CDR3 comprises 17 residues. Germline lookup yields CDR1 SGDLS and CDR2 YYNGEE. CDR3 nucleotides: TGTGCCAGCAGCGTGCGGACTAGCGGGGGGGCTGCAGATACGCAGTATTTT. This codes for CASSVRTSGGAADTQYF.

The genes are TRBV7-2 and TRBJ2-1; a weak D match, TRBD2 (6 bases). The germline gives CDR1 SGHTA, CDR2 FQGNSA. The V and J ends lost 4 bases and 6 bases respectively, with 25 bases between them. This CDR3 region has 18 residues. CDR3 nucleotide sequence: TGTGCCAGCAGCTCACTGGGCCTGAAGGCGGGGCCCCTCAATGAGCAGTTCTTC. Its translation: CASSSLGLKAGPLNEQFF.

The rearrangement links TRBV7-8 to TRBJ2-3; 7 bases fit TRBD1. From germline, CDR1 is SGHVS and CDR2 FQNEAQ. CDR3 length: 15 residues. The junction had 1 base not matched to a gene; V was cut back by 0 bases and J by 1 base. CDR3 coding DNA: TGTGCCAGCAGCTTAGCAAGGGGGCGCACAGATACGCAGTATTTT. Amino acid sequence: CASSLARGRTDTQYF.

CDR3 sequence: CASSVGAEMNTEAFF. DNA for the CDR3: TGTGCCAGCAGCGTAGGGGCAGAAATGAACACTGAAGCTTTCTTT. The V and J genes are TRBV9 and TRBJ1-1; D not resolved. Trimming cost V 0 bases and J 0 bases, with 9 bases left between them. The CDR3 is 15 amino acids. Germline lookup yields CDR1 SGDLS and CDR2 YYNGEE.

The chain uses TRBV5-6 and TRBJ2-2; D is perhaps TRBD2 (6 bases). The CDR3 is 16 amino acids. V lost 4 bases to trimming and J lost 4 bases, with 17 bases between them. Germline lookup yields CDR1 SGHDT and CDR2 YYEEEE. In nucleotides, the CDR3 is TGTGCCAGCAGCCCCGGAGGGCGGGGCCTCACCGGGGAGCTGTTTTTT. Protein product: CASSPGGRGLTGELFF.

Only one count was recorded for this clone. J is TRBJ2-1 and V is TRBV5-1, with a tentative D call TRBD2 (6 bases). The CDR3 contains 15 residues. V lost 1 base to trimming and J lost 5 bases, with 13 bases between them. In germline, CDR1 is SGHRS, CDR2 YFSETQ. CDR3 residues: CASSLWGDRDNEQFF. The CDR3 DNA sequence: TGCGCCAGCAGCTTGTGGGGGGATCGGGACAATGAGCAGTTCTTC. The full variable domain, completed using reference TRBV5-1 and TRBJ2-1, is KAGVTQTPRYLIKTRGQQVTLSCSPISGHRSVSWYQQTPGQGLQFLFEYFSETQRNKGNFPGRFSGRQFSNSRSEMNVSTLELGDSALYLCASSLWGDRDNEQFFGPGTRLTVL.

This sequence joins TRBV5-5 and TRBJ2-3; no clear D. Germline loops: CDR1 SGHKS, CDR2 YYEKEE (reference sequence). This CDR3 is built from 15 residues. Trimming took 1 base from V and 0 from J, leaving 9 bases between them. The CDR3 loop reads CASSLFRVSTDTQYF. The CDR3, as DNA: TGTGCCAGCAGCTTGTTTCGGGTTAGCACAGATACGCAGTATTTT.

CDR3 amino acids: CASSLTTGLYEQYF. In nucleotides, the CDR3 is TGTGCCAGCAGCTTAACGACAGGGCTCTACGAGCAGTACTTC. This chain uses TRBV7-9 with TRBJ2-7; 7 nucleotides align to TRBD1. The CDR3 extends over 14 amino acids. Germline V gene sequence: CDR1 SEHNR, CDR2 FQNEAQ (reference sequence). After removal of 2 bases from V and 3 bases from J, the junction contained 4 bases not matched to a gene.

This clone has only one observation. The chain couples TRBV5-1 to TRBJ1-1, with D perhaps matching TRBD1 (5 bases). This CDR3 has 16 amino acids. From germline, CDR1 is SGHRS and CDR2 YFSETQ. V dropped 0 bases and J dropped 2 bases, with 14 bases sitting between them. CDR3 DNA: TGCGCCAGCAGCTTGGTTGGGGCAGGGACTAACACTGAAGCTTTCTTT. Encoded protein: CASSLVGAGTNTEAFF.

The chain has TRBV19 and TRBJ1-6; D may be TRBD1 (6 bases). The CDR3 has 17 amino acids. Per the germline V gene, CDR1 is LNHDA and CDR2 is SQIVND (reference sequence). V dropped 8 bases and J dropped 3 bases, with 20 bases sitting between them. CDR3 sequence reads: CASRLRGGRIYNSPLHF. In DNA form, the CDR3 reads TGTGCCAGTCGCTTAAGGGGGGGGAGGATCTATAATTCACCCCTCCACTTT.

This chain joins TRBV9 and TRBJ1-6; D remains unclear. CDR1 is SGDLS and CDR2 is YYNGEE in the germline V gene. Trimming left V 4 bases short and J 4 bases short, with 15 bases between. The CDR3 is 16 amino acids. CDR3 protein: CASSSALAGYNSPLHF. The DNA of the CDR3 is TGTGCCAGCAGCTCGGCCCTGGCCGGGTATAATTCACCCCTCCACTTT.

V is TRBV3-1 (or the pseudogene TRBV3-2) and J is TRBJ2-3; TRBD2 agrees at 14 bases. The CDR3 extends over 18 amino acids. V shed 2 bases, J shed 0 bases, and the junction held 4 bases outside the gene matches. The germline V gene encodes CDR1 LGHDT and CDR2 YNNKEL (reference sequence). This CDR3 is CASSQTGLAGDSTDTQYF. The CDR3 DNA reads as TGTGCCAGCAGCCAAACGGGACTAGCGGGGGATAGCACAGATACGCAGTATTTT.

This clone was detected once. The chain is built from TRBV19 and TRBJ1-6; D remains ambiguous. This CDR3 spans 13 amino acids. V dropped 3 bases and J dropped 6 bases, with 6 bases sitting between them. Germline CDR1 and CDR2: LNHDA and SQIVND (reference sequence). The chain's CDR3 is CASSMQFNSPLHF. Written as DNA, the CDR3 is TGTGCCAGTAGTATGCAGTTTAATTCACCCCTCCACTTT.

V is TRBV7-3 and J is TRBJ2-1, with TRBD1 identical over 9 bases. The germline CDR1 and CDR2 sequences are SGHTA and FQGTGA. With V trimmed by 4 bases and J by 3 bases, 4 bases remained unmatched. This CDR3 is built from 15 residues. The CDR3 spells CASSSGQGIYNEQFF. In nucleotides, the CDR3 is TGTGCCAGCAGCTCGGGACAGGGCATCTACAATGAGCAGTTCTTC.

The rearrangement links TRBV2 to TRBJ1-6; TRBD1 matches at 7 bases. This CDR3 is 13 amino acids long. The junction had 11 bases not matched to a gene; V was cut back by 11 bases and J by 10 bases. Germline CDR1 and CDR2: SNHLY and FYNNEI. CDR3 residues: CAGMTGQYSPLHF. The CDR3 nucleotides read TGTGCCGGGATGACAGGGCAGTACTCACCCCTCCACTTT.